This T cell receptor (beta chain) was profiled in a study of blood T cells in healthy people across ages. A second PCR of about 6 to 12 cycles used a sample-barcoded 5' primer and a J-beta primer mix. From the 5' RACE reads, TCRdb called clonotypes with MiXCR, one entry per CDR3 protein. The data show 1.5 million to 2 million distinct CDR3 sequences, roughly 28% seen once. Per-sample PBMC isolation yielded at least 6.5 million cells. The V gene lost 2 bases and the J gene lost 0 bases, with 10 bases spanning the gap. CDR3 length: 15 residues. Germline V gene data show CDR1 as MNHEY and CDR2 as SVGAGI. In this sample, this clonotype turned up a few times.

This rearrangement joins TRBV6-5 to TRBJ1-1; unclear D gene. Sequencing input: blood. This sequence originates from a woman younger than 45 in good health. CDR3 sequence (DNA): TGTGCCAGCAGTTACCGGATAGGGATGAACACTGAAGCTTTCTTT. Its protein is CASSYRIGMNTEAFF.